This T cell receptor (beta chain) was profiled in a study of OX40 agonist ivuxolimab in advanced cancers. V gave up 5 bases and J gave up 8 bases, with 21 bases separating them. This CDR3 spans 15 amino acids. Germline assignment: CDR1 SEHNR and CDR2 FQNEAQ (reference sequence). The assay was immunoSEQ multiplex PCR, and TCRdb's table has in-frame clones only and misses some. The table has fewer than 45,000 clones, roughly 80% seen once; the top ten hold under 3.5%. The chain has TRBV7-9 and TRBJ1-2, with TRBD1 as a possible D gene (6 bases). The source of this sequence is an adult with an advanced solid tumor such as melanoma, head and neck, liver or kidney cancer. The specimen comprised CD4+ or CD8+ T cells sorted from blood, sampled in a trial of the OX40 agonist ivuxolimab. The CDR3 loop is CASSLQGHPRWGYTF. The CDR3 coding sequence is TGTGCCAGCAGCCTCCAGGGACATCCGAGATGGGGCTACACCTTC.